A single sample is the source of the 21 T cell receptor beta chains below, sequenced in a study of PD-L1 blockade in urothelial cancer. Sequencing was performed with immunoSEQ multiplex PCR; in TCRdb, only in-frame clones are kept and a portion is missing. The sample shows about 82,000 clones, 87% of them seen only once. The sample was PBMCs, taken around atezolizumab (anti-PD-L1) treatment. The receptor set was obtained from a woman in her seventies with urothelial cancer.

This clone was seen once. This sequence joins TRBV19 and TRBJ1-5, with 12 positions matching TRBD1. V trimming: 5 bases; J trimming: 4 bases; junction bases outside the gene matches: 6. Germline loops: CDR1 LNHDA, CDR2 SQIVND (reference sequence). The CDR3 spans 16 residues. The CDR3 bases are TGTGCCAGTAGTCTAGGGACAGGGGGCGGGAATCAGCCCCAGCATTTT. Protein product: CASSLGTGGGNQPQHF. The whole variable domain, remainder taken from reference TRBV19 and TRBJ1-5, is DGGITQSPKYLFRKEGQNVTLSCEQNLNHDAMYWYRQDPGQGLRLIYYSQIVNDFQKGDIAEGYSVSREKKESFPLTVTSAQKNPTAFYLCASSLGTGGGNQPQHFGDGTRLSIL.

The chain carries TRBV27 and TRBJ1-1; the match to TRBD1 covers 7 bases. The V and J ends lost 4 bases and 3 bases, in that order; junction bases with no gene match: 8. CDR3 length: 15 residues. CDR1 is MNHEY and CDR2 is SMNVEV in the germline V gene (reference sequence). For the CDR3, the DNA is TGTGCCAGCAGTTGGGGCAGGGGGGCGGACACTGAAGCTTTCTTT. Translating it yields CASSWGRGADTEAFF.

The chain employs TRBV28 and TRBJ1-4; 9 bases fit TRBD1. This CDR3 contains 17 residues. CDR1 is MDHEN, CDR2 SYDVKM, per germline. Trimming took 4 bases from V and 0 from J; bases not matched to a gene: 6. CDR3 amino acids: CASSSGQGFTTNEKLFF. CDR3 in DNA: TGTGCCAGCAGTTCGGGACAGGGTTTTACAACTAATGAAAAACTGTTTTTT.

V gene TRBV5-8 combines with J gene TRBJ2-1; 10 nucleotides align to TRBD2. The CDR3 loop spans 16 amino acids. The ends lost 5 bases at V and 10 bases at J; junction bases unmatched: 15. Germline values: CDR1 SGHTS, CDR2 YDEGEE. The CDR3 here is CASRRWTSGLSREQFF. Written as DNA, the CDR3 is TGTGCCAGCAGACGATGGACTAGCGGTCTAAGCCGGGAGCAGTTCTTC.

The J gene is TRBJ1-1, the V gene TRBV18, with D possibly matching TRBD1 (6 bases). The CDR3 extends over 13 amino acids. Germline lookup yields CDR1 KGHSH and CDR2 LQKENI. The germline V and J ends were trimmed by 3 bases and 5 bases, with 10 bases remaining between them. The CDR3 sequence is CASSPAGQTEAFF. The CDR3 bases are TGTGCCAGCTCACCCGCCGGACAGACTGAAGCTTTCTTT.

The chain carries TRBV27 and TRBJ2-7; 8 positions agree with TRBD2. V gave up 9 bases and J gave up 2 bases; unmatched junction bases: 9. The CDR3 is made up of 14 amino acids. CDR1 and CDR2 (germline): MNHEY, SMNVEV (reference sequence). CDR3 amino acids: CASWRAGVTYEQYF. CDR3 nucleotides: TGTGCCAGTTGGAGAGCGGGGGTTACCTACGAGCAGTACTTC.

This rearrangement joins TRBV6-1 to TRBJ1-5; D gene unclear. Germline CDR1 reads MNHNS; CDR2 reads SASEGT. Trimming removed 3 bases from V and 3 bases from J, with 6 bases in between. The CDR3 totals 13 residues. CDR3 loop: CASSEQVNQPQHF. CDR3 nucleotides: TGTGCCAGCAGTGAGCAGGTCAATCAGCCCCAGCATTTT.

CDR3 in amino acids: CASRHGGGRETEAFF. CDR3 in DNA: TGCGCCAGCAGGCACGGTGGGGGGAGGGAAACTGAAGCTTTCTTT. This sequence joins TRBV4-1 and TRBJ1-1; perhaps TRBD1 as D (5 bases). With 6 bases removed from V and 5 bases from J, the gap between germline ends came to 19 bases. Germline CDR1 reads MGHRA; CDR2 reads YSYEKL. The CDR3 spans 15 residues.

The chain links TRBV5-1 to TRBJ2-7; the D is unclear. V dropped 1 base and J dropped 1 base, with 15 bases sitting between them. The CDR3 contains 16 residues. Germline CDR1 and CDR2: SGHRS and YFSETQ. The CDR3 here is CASSLPPDIPSYEQYF. The DNA of the CDR3 is TGCGCCAGCAGCTTGCCTCCCGACATTCCTTCCTACGAGCAGTACTTC.

This chain links TRBV30 with TRBJ1-2; 10 bases align to TRBD1. CDR3 size: 17 residues. V lost 2 bases, J lost 5 bases, and 14 bases stayed unmatched. From germline, CDR1 is GTSNPN and CDR2 SVGIG (reference sequence). The CDR3 coding sequence is TGTGCCTGGAGTATGGGGACAGGGGCACAGCGGGGGTATGGCTACACCTTC. This codes for CAWSMGTGAQRGYGYTF.

The V gene is TRBV9, the J gene TRBJ2-2; 9 nucleotides match TRBD2. The J segment lost 0 bases and the V segment lost 0 bases, leaving 6 bases of the junction unmatched. The CDR3 runs 18 residues. Germline CDR1 SGDLS, CDR2 YYNGEE. This CDR3 reads CASSVGSTSGTNTGELFF. In DNA form, the CDR3 reads TGTGCCAGCAGCGTAGGATCGACTAGCGGTACGAACACCGGGGAGCTGTTTTTT.

The chain joins TRBV29-1 to TRBJ1-1; 8 bases line up with TRBD1. This CDR3 has 13 residues. The J segment lost 1 base and the V segment lost 4 bases, leaving 2 bases of the junction unmatched. Germline V lookup: CDR1 SQVTM, CDR2 ANQGSEA. CDR3 loop: CSVAGGRNTEAFF. DNA of the CDR3: TGCAGCGTTGCAGGGGGCAGGAACACTGAAGCTTTCTTT.

The chain combines TRBV10-2 with TRBJ1-2; possibly TRBD1 for D (6 bases). With 8 bases removed from V and 2 bases from J, the gap between germline ends came to 12 bases. Germline CDR1 is WSHSY and CDR2 is SAAADI. The CDR3 runs to 13 residues. DNA of the CDR3: TGCGCCAGCGGGAACAGGGAGAACTATGGCTACACCTTC. This gives the protein CASGNRENYGYTF.

The chain has TRBV6-5 and TRBJ2-7, with D hard to call. Germline V gene lookup returns CDR1 MNHEY and CDR2 SVGAGI. With 0 bases removed from V and 2 bases from J, the gap between germline ends came to 5 bases. The length of the CDR3 is 13 residues. The CDR3 sequence is CASSYSRAYEQYF. As DNA, the CDR3 is TGTGCCAGCAGTTACTCACGAGCCTACGAGCAGTACTTC.

The J gene is TRBJ2-3, the V gene TRBV5-1; maybe TRBD1 (5 bases). CDR1 and CDR2 from the germline V gene are SGHRS and YFSETQ. CDR3 size: 17 residues. Trimming took off 2 bases at V and 2 bases at J, with 18 bases between the two ends. CDR3 sequence (DNA): TGCGCCAGCAGCTTAAGTCGTGGGGCAGGTTCCACAGATACGCAGTATTTT. This encodes CASSLSRGAGSTDTQYF.

This clone was seen a single time. J is TRBJ2-2 and V is TRBV2; 16 nucleotides agree with TRBD2. The CDR3 contains 19 residues. Germline CDR1 and CDR2: SNHLY and FYNNEI. Trimming cost V 6 bases and J 0 bases; bases outside gene matches: 7. The CDR3 DNA reads TGTGCCAGCAGCCTCCCCGGGACTAGCGGGGGGGCGAACACCGGGGAGCTGTTTTTT. Amino acid sequence: CASSLPGTSGGANTGELFF.

The chain combines TRBV30 with TRBJ2-3; D possibly corresponds to TRBD2 (6 bases). Germline V gene sequence: CDR1 GTSNPN, CDR2 SVGIG (reference sequence). Trimming took off 1 base at V and 4 bases at J, with 9 bases between the two ends. The CDR3 is made up of 13 amino acids. In DNA, the CDR3 is TGTGCCTGGAGTGGGTGGGAGGCAGATACGCAGTATTTT. Amino acids: CAWSGWEADTQYF.

This chain links TRBV6-1 with TRBJ1-6, with a tentative D call TRBD1 (5 bases). Germline assignment: CDR1 MNHNS and CDR2 SASEGT. This CDR3 spans 14 amino acids. The germline V and J ends were trimmed by 4 bases and 10 bases, with 14 bases remaining between them. The CDR3 loop reads CASSAGTGRSPLHF. In nucleotides, the CDR3 is TGTGCCAGCAGTGCCGGGACCGGGAGGTCACCCCTCCACTTT.

The chain links TRBV5-1 to TRBJ1-2, with D maybe TRBD1 (5 bases). This CDR3 is 14 amino acids long. The V gene lost 4 bases and the J gene lost 2 bases, with 12 bases spanning the gap. Germline loops: CDR1 SGHRS, CDR2 YFSETQ. CDR3 residues: CASSPPKGNYGYTF. The CDR3 nucleotides are TGCGCCAGCAGCCCGCCCAAGGGGAACTATGGCTACACCTTC.

The chain links TRBV10-3 to TRBJ1-2; D unresolved. The CDR3 loop spans 14 amino acids. Looked up from germline, CDR1 is ENHRY and CDR2 is SYGVKD. Trimming took 2 bases from V and 6 from J, leaving 13 bases between them. The CDR3, as DNA: TGTGCCATCAGTGAGCAACAGAGCCGACATGGCTACACCTTC. Translated, it gives CAISEQQSRHGYTF.

This chain links TRBV2 with TRBJ2-2, with D hard to call. The germline gives CDR1 SNHLY, CDR2 FYNNEI. The CDR3 runs to 12 residues. Trimming shortened V by 6 bases and J by 1 base, and 3 bases separated the two germline ends. The CDR3 sequence: CASSRNTGELFF. Written as DNA, the CDR3 is TGTGCCAGCAGCAGGAACACCGGGGAGCTGTTTTTT. Based on the CDR3 plus reference TRBV2 and TRBJ2-2, the full variable domain is EPEVTQTPSHQVTQMGQEVILRCVPISNHLYFYWYRQILGQKVEFLVSFYNNEISEKSEIFDDQFSVERPDGSNFTLKIRSTKLEDSAMYFCASSRNTGELFFGEGSRLTVL.